The source of this TCR beta chain is a study of monozygotic twins with inflammatory bowel disease. General study results and limits: Healthy co-twins had higher TCRbeta inverse Simpson diversity than their IBD twins. In the analysis, different T cell subtypes could not be told apart.

Addition of UMIs with a 6-nucleotide sample barcode was achieved by template switching. Each CDR3 protein gets one entry in TCRdb, which reprocessed the 5' RACE reads and gives no DNA. In total, the table holds around 370,000 distinct CDR3 sequences. As concerns this clonotype: Its antigen is unidentified.

The sequence came from a human donor with ulcerative colitis or Crohn's disease, or a healthy co-twin of an affected twin (not recorded which). What was sequenced was blood.

The CDR3 sequence: CASSVVAADYNEQFF. This sequence joins TRBV9 and TRBJ2-1. The germline V gene encodes CDR1 SGDLS and CDR2 YYNGEE. The CDR3 is 15 residues long.